The rows below give T cell receptor beta chains drawn from one sample of a study of T cell responses to AZD1222 COVID-19 vaccine. Assay used: immunoSEQ multiplex PCR; TCRdb lists only in-frame clones, some missing. This table holds around 67,000 clones, about 85% found once. The sample in question was peripheral blood, obtained on day 0 of AZD1222 vaccination. The receptors were gathered from an adult in good health. The CDR3 runs from the conserved cysteine through the conserved F or W. Fields, in order: J gene, V gene, clone size, CDR3 protein. Clone size is given for some rows only: seen once, a few or many times, or a class if the clone is expanded.

>TRBJ2-1|TRBV5-1|NA
CASSPVAEAHNEQFF
>TRBJ2-1|TRBV13|once
CASRSGGAWNEQFF
>TRBJ2-5|TRBV6-5|NA
CASSDPQTVLETQYF
>TRBJ1-1|TRBV28|NA
CASSPGGGGKNTEAFF
>TRBJ1-2|TRBV30|NA
CAWRMTTGVGYTF
>TRBJ2-3|TRBV15|NA
CATSGGRTDTQYF
>TRBJ2-7|TRBV7-3|NA
CASSFSRDFCYEQYF
>TRBJ1-2|TRBV9|NA
CASSSGGLDYGYTF
>TRBJ2-7|TRBV7-9|once
CASSLALAGGPHEQYF
>TRBJ1-1|TRBV5-6|NA
CASSLGGVTEAFF
>TRBJ2-2|TRBV4-3|NA
CASSQVSLGELFF
>TRBJ1-1|TRBV29-1|NA
CSAGASGNTEAFF
>TRBJ1-2|TRBV5-1|NA
CASSLTPVTRDYGYTF
>TRBJ1-5|TRBV6-4|NA
CASSEKHRVYSNQPQHF
>TRBJ2-7|TRBV6-5|once
CASRDGLAGPYEQYF
>TRBJ1-5|TRBV4-1|NA
CASSQEWQGFQPQHF
>TRBJ1-2|TRBV7-6|NA
CASSPRDGANYGYTF
>TRBJ2-5|TRBV6-2/TRBV6-3|NA
CASCFLGLDDPFQETQYF
>TRBJ2-7|TRBV19|few
CASSTGQSSYEQYF
>TRBJ1-4|TRBV7-3|NA
CASSLDGGANEKLFF
>TRBJ1-3|TRBV24-1|NA
CATSDWSSGNTIYF
>TRBJ1-6|TRBV6-5|NA
CASRAPGRVSDHLHF
>TRBJ1-5|TRBV3-1/TRBV3-2|NA
CASSLHQPQHF
>TRBJ1-6|TRBV30|NA
CAWSIPSAGSRSPLHF
>TRBJ1-2|TRBV7-9|many
CASSLTGDFGYTF
>TRBJ1-5|TRBV10-1|many
CASSELPGDHISNQPQHF
>TRBJ2-2|TRBV2|NA
CASRDSGANTGELFF
>TRBJ2-7|TRBV27|NA
CASSPRPGTIYEQYF
>TRBJ2-2|TRBV7-9|few
CASSPSTGVGTGELFF
>TRBJ2-7|TRBV4-2|NA
CASSQGIMISYEQYF
>TRBJ2-1|TRBV4-2|NA
CASSQPSGGAYNEQFF
>TRBJ2-5|TRBV7-2|NA
CASSLIGREETQYF
>TRBJ2-7|TRBV19|NA
CASTDQQNPYEQYF
>TRBJ1-6|TRBV28|once
CASSPPGTGFYNSPLHF
>TRBJ2-1|TRBV4-3|once
CASSHLDRKVIDEQFF
>TRBJ1-1|TRBV6-1|NA
CASSEAGTGQAFF
>TRBJ1-5|TRBV28|once
CASSLWEEIGNQPQHF
>TRBJ2-7|TRBV29-1|NA
CSAARGGGYEQYF
>TRBJ2-7|TRBV2|NA
CASSEGTDRFSYEQYF
>TRBJ2-5|TRBV28|NA
CASSPRHFGETQYF
>TRBJ2-7|TRBV11-2|NA
CASSLTDSYEQYF